The 7 T cell receptor beta chains listed next were all sequenced from one sample in a study of blood T cell repertoires in COVID-19. Assay used: immunoSEQ multiplex PCR; TCRdb lists only in-frame clones, some missing. The sample has some 31,000 clones, about 90% seen once. Sequencing was performed on peripheral blood. Receptors were obtained from a man in his 70s with active or convalescent COVID-19.

This chain connects TRBV29-1 to TRBJ1-1, with D maybe TRBD1 (5 bases). Trimming cost V 5 bases and J 3 bases, with 13 bases left between them. The CDR3 runs to 13 residues. Germline V gene data show CDR1 as SQVTM and CDR2 as ANQGSEA. The CDR3 DNA reads TGCAGCGTTCGGCGGGGACGGGACACTGAAGCTTTCTTT. Residues: CSVRRGRDTEAFF.

The chain couples TRBV28 to TRBJ1-2; 9 nucleotides align to TRBD1. The germline CDR1 and CDR2 sequences are MDHEN and SYDVKM. The CDR3 has 14 amino acids. V was pared by 6 bases and J by 7 bases, with 9 bases of the junction left unmatched. The DNA of the CDR3 is TGTGCCAGCAGAACCGGGACAGGGCTGTTTGGCTACACCTTC. Its translation is CASRTGTGLFGYTF.

V and J are TRBV6-5 and TRBJ2-7; weak D call: TRBD2 (5 bases). CDR1 is MNHEY and CDR2 is SVGAGI in the germline V gene. This CDR3 has 14 amino acids. V was clipped by 2 bases and J by 0 bases, with 8 bases between them. The CDR3 DNA reads as TGTGCCAGCAGTTACACTAGAGGCTCCTACGAGCAGTACTTC. This sequence encodes CASSYTRGSYEQYF.

CDR3 DNA sequence: TGTGCCAGTAGTCAAACCACTCAGGGGGCAGGCAATCAGCCCCAGCATTTT. Translated: CASSQTTQGAGNQPQHF. This rearrangement joins TRBV19 to TRBJ1-5, with 8 positions matching TRBD1. The CDR3 is 17 amino acids. Germline V gives CDR1 LNHDA, CDR2 SQIVND (reference sequence). V lost 5 bases to trimming and J lost 2 bases; unmatched junction nucleotides: 11. Combining the CDR3 with reference TRBV19 and TRBJ1-5 gives the whole variable domain DGGITQSPKYLFRKEGQNVTLSCEQNLNHDAMYWYRQDPGQGLRLIYYSQIVNDFQKGDIAEGYSVSREKKESFPLTVTSAQKNPTAFYLCASSQTTQGAGNQPQHFGDGTRLSIL.

A single count supports this clone. The chain has TRBV6-5 and TRBJ2-7, with 8 bases that match TRBD1. With 6 bases clipped from V and 1 base from J, the junction kept 8 bases outside the gene matches. The CDR3 extends over 15 amino acids. Germline loops: CDR1 MNHEY, CDR2 SVGAGI. The CDR3 loop is CASSPRDRPSYEQYF. In DNA, the CDR3 is TGTGCCAGCAGCCCCCGGGACAGGCCATCCTACGAGCAGTACTTC.

This chain uses TRBV5-5 with TRBJ2-3; TRBD2 is a possible D gene (5 bases). V was shortened by 1 base and J by 1 base, with 13 bases between the two germline ends. The germline V gene encodes CDR1 SGHKS and CDR2 YYEKEE (reference sequence). This CDR3 is 16 amino acids long. DNA for the CDR3: TGTGCCAGCAGCTTGACTAGTTGGGGTCGCACAGATACGCAGTATTTT. Translated, it gives CASSLTSWGRTDTQYF.

The CDR3 protein is CASSSGTGTGGGYTF. For the CDR3, the DNA is TGTGCCAGCAGTTCCGGGACAGGGACGGGAGGTGGCTACACCTTC. V gene TRBV6-4 combines with J gene TRBJ1-2; 9 bases line up with TRBD1. V shed 5 bases, J shed 7 bases, and the junction held 11 bases outside the gene matches. The CDR3 extends over 15 amino acids. CDR1 is MRHNA and CDR2 is SNTAGT in the germline V gene.